The TCR beta chain described here comes from a study of T cell repertoires in cytomegalovirus infection. Study information: Matching HLA type and CMV infection were both indicated by public TCR beta signatures.

TCRdb re-derived calls from the reads in MiXCR, one entry per CDR3 protein. The table lists around 170,000 distinct CDR3 sequences, roughly a sixth of them singletons. Trimming took 4 bases from V and 0 from J, leaving 12 bases between them. Germline V CDR1 and CDR2: SGHDT, YYEEEE. The CDR3 totals 15 residues. Study-wide points: Based on cumulative public TCR beta family frequency, carriers of CMV plus the relevant HLA were identified. HLA-C-restricted CMV-specific TCR beta clonotypes were dominant in the ex vivo response.

In regard to this clonotype: Its antigen remains unidentified.

This TCR derives from a human donor in good health (CMV status not recorded). Some clones in this sample may be carry-over from other donors' samples. Sequencing was performed on CD8+ T cells from PBMCs. The chain joins TRBV5-6 to TRBJ2-3; D perhaps matches TRBD1 (5 bases). The CDR3 bases are TGTGCCAGCAGCCCACAGGTTTCTAGCACAGATACGCAGTATTTT. Translation gives CASSPQVSSTDTQYF.